The rows below give T cell receptor beta chains drawn from one sample of a study of shared clonotypes between healthy human individuals. Produced via immunoSEQ multiplex PCR; TCRdb's table is partial and in-frame only. The sample shows about 1,800,000 clones, over 85% of them seen only once. Source material: naive CD8+ T cells sorted from blood. Every receptor here comes from a man younger than 30 in good health. The CDR3 runs from the conserved cysteine through the conserved F or W. D genes are given only for firm matches. Not every row has a clone size; where given, it reads once, few, many or a size class.

V: TRBV28; size: few; J: TRBJ1-5; D: -; DNA: TGTGCCAGCAGCCCCGGACAGAGTTATCAGCCCCAGCATTTT; CDR3: CASSPGQSYQPQHF
V: TRBV19; size: -; J: TRBJ2-1; D: TRBD2; DNA: TGTGCCAGTAGTGAACTAGCGGGAGGTGACGGGGATGAGCAGTTCTTC; CDR3: CASSELAGGDGDEQFF
V: TRBV9; size: few; J: TRBJ1-2; D: TRBD1; DNA: TGTGCCAGCAGCGCACAGGGGAACGGCTACACCTTC; CDR3: CASSAQGNGYTF
V: TRBV13; size: -; J: TRBJ1-4; D: TRBD1; DNA: TGTGCCAGCAGCTTAATGGGACAGATAAATGAAAAACTGTTTTTT; CDR3: CASSLMGQINEKLFF
V: TRBV2; size: -; J: TRBJ2-7; D: -; DNA: TGTGCCAGCAGAGAACCGGGACGGGAAACCTACGAGCAGTACTTC; CDR3: CASREPGRETYEQYF
V: TRBV28; size: -; J: TRBJ1-1; D: -; DNA: TGTGCCAGCAGTTTATGGTCAAACACTGAAGCTTTCTTT; CDR3: CASSLWSNTEAFF
V: TRBV10-3; size: -; J: TRBJ2-7; D: -; DNA: TGTGCCATCAGCAGGGTTTCCTACGAGCAGTACTTC; CDR3: CAISRVSYEQYF
V: TRBV13; size: -; J: TRBJ1-1; D: TRBD1; DNA: TGTGCCAGCAGCCCCATTGGGACAGAGAACACTGAAGCTTTCTTT; CDR3: CASSPIGTENTEAFF
V: TRBV30; size: -; J: TRBJ2-7; D: TRBD2; DNA: TGTGCCTGGAGTGTTCCCGGGACTAGCTACGAGCAGTACTTC; CDR3: CAWSVPGTSYEQYF
V: TRBV4-3; size: -; J: TRBJ2-7; D: -; DNA: TGCGCCAGCAGCCAAGGAGTCTACCCGGCGGACTCTCCCCTTCCAAATTACGAGCAGTACTTC; CDR3: CASSQGVYPADSPLPNYEQYF
V: TRBV6-1; size: -; J: TRBJ2-7; D: TRBD1; DNA: TGTGCCAGCACTCAGACAGGGGGCGCGTACGAGCAGTACTTC; CDR3: CASTQTGGAYEQYF
V: TRBV28; size: -; J: TRBJ2-1; D: TRBD2; DNA: TGTGCCAGCAGTTCGGGACTAGCGGGACCGGGCTCCTACAATGAGCAGTTCTTC; CDR3: CASSSGLAGPGSYNEQFF
V: TRBV25-1; size: -; J: TRBJ2-1; D: -; DNA: TGTGCCAGCAGACTTAGCGGAGCCTACAATGAGCAGTTCTTC; CDR3: CASRLSGAYNEQFF
V: TRBV27; size: -; J: TRBJ2-7; D: TRBD1; DNA: TGTGCCAGCACCGGACAGGGTGGGTCCTACGAGCAGTACTTC; CDR3: CASTGQGGSYEQYF
V: TRBV7-6; size: -; J: TRBJ2-5; D: -; DNA: TGTGCCAGCAGCTTAAGTAGGACTGAGACCCAGTACTTC; CDR3: CASSLSRTETQYF
V: TRBV27; size: -; J: TRBJ1-5; D: -; DNA: TGTGCCAGCAGCCGACACGGGGGCGTTAATCAGCCCCAGCATTTT; CDR3: CASSRHGGVNQPQHF
V: TRBV10-1; size: -; J: TRBJ2-5; D: TRBD2; DNA: TGCGCCAGCAGTGAAGGACTAGCGGGAGCTTTTGAGACCCAGTACTTC; CDR3: CASSEGLAGAFETQYF
V: TRBV29-1; size: -; J: TRBJ2-3; D: TRBD2; DNA: TGCAGCGTAGTCCTAGCGGTCACAGATACGCAGTATTTT; CDR3: CSVVLAVTDTQYF
V: TRBV6-4; size: -; J: TRBJ1-2; D: -; DNA: TGTGCCAGCAGTCCCGGGGCGGGCCTTCGAGAATTTAACTATGGCTACACCTTC; CDR3: CASSPGAGLREFNYGYTF
V: TRBV10-3; size: -; J: TRBJ1-1; D: TRBD1; DNA: TGTGCCATCAGTGAGTATCCAGGGGGCGATGGGAACACTGAAGCTTTCTTT; CDR3: CAISEYPGGDGNTEAFF
V: TRBV27; size: -; J: TRBJ1-1; D: TRBD1; DNA: TGTGCCAGCAGTCCCGGACAGGGGACTGAAGCTTTCTTT; CDR3: CASSPGQGTEAFF
V: TRBV13; size: -; J: TRBJ2-1; D: -; DNA: TGTGCCAGCAGCCCGATAGAAGGGGGGTCCTACAATGAGCAGTTCTTC; CDR3: CASSPIEGGSYNEQFF
V: TRBV11-2; size: -; J: TRBJ2-5; D: TRBD2; DNA: TGTGCCAGCAGCCCTGGGTTAGCGGGGCGGGAGACCCAGTACTTC; CDR3: CASSPGLAGRETQYF